This entry lists 26 T cell receptor beta chains sequenced from one sample in a study of T-cell memory formation after mild COVID-19. MiXCR was run by TCRdb on the 5' RACE reads, yielding one entry per CDR3 protein. The sample comprises approximately 180,000 distinct CDR3 sequences, approximately 16% of which are singletons, and around 2% rests with the top ten. The material sequenced was PBMCs or a T cell subset sorted from them (not recorded which). The receptors come from an adult woman who had mild COVID-19 (a few samples of this study predate the infection). Cell type and time point are not known.

This clonotype was detected a few times. This chain joins TRBV5-1 and TRBJ2-3; a possible D gene is TRBD1 (6 bases). Trimming removed 4 bases at V and 2 bases at J, with 17 bases between. The CDR3 runs 16 residues. The germline gives CDR1 SGHRS, CDR2 YFSETQ. The CDR3 is CASSRMGAGATDTQYF. CDR3 DNA: TGCGCCAGCAGCCGGATGGGGGCCGGGGCCACAGATACGCAGTATTTT.

The chain uses TRBV4-1 and TRBJ2-3, with 11 positions matching TRBD2. Germline V gene lookup returns CDR1 MGHRA and CDR2 YSYEKL. V gave up 2 bases and J gave up 1 base; unmatched junction bases: 2. The CDR3 is 16 amino acids. For the CDR3, the DNA is TGCGCCAGCAGCCAACTACTAGCGGGGGGCACAGATACGCAGTATTTT. It encodes CASSQLLAGGTDTQYF.

Only a few counts were recorded for this clonotype. The chain combines TRBV9 with TRBJ2-2; the D gene is possibly TRBD2 (6 bases). The germline CDR1 and CDR2 sequences are SGDLS and YYNGEE. Trimming removed 0 bases at V and 7 bases at J, with 10 bases between. The CDR3 covers 14 residues. In DNA, the CDR3 is TGTGCCAGCAGCGTAGTGTGGCGGGGCGGGGAGCTGTTTTTT. It specifies CASSVVWRGGELFF.

Only a few counts were recorded for this clonotype. V usage is TRBV20-1 and J usage is TRBJ2-7; D gene ambiguous. The CDR3 runs to 13 residues. From germline, CDR1 is DFQATT and CDR2 SNEGSKA (reference sequence). V dropped 0 bases and J dropped 2 bases, with 8 bases sitting between them. CDR3 protein: CSARDSLAYEQYF. DNA for the CDR3: TGCAGTGCTAGAGATTCTCTGGCCTACGAGCAGTACTTC.

J is TRBJ2-7 and V is TRBV10-3, with 7 bases aligning to TRBD1. Germline CDR1 is ENHRY and CDR2 is SYGVKD. The CDR3 runs to 15 residues. Losses at the gene ends were 3 bases for V and 5 bases for J; bases not matched to a gene: 10. CDR3: CAISDLLDRQNEQYF. The DNA of the CDR3 is TGTGCCATCAGTGACCTTTTGGACAGGCAAAACGAGCAGTACTTC.

V is TRBV6-5 and J is TRBJ2-7; no clear D. Per germline, CDR1 MNHEY and CDR2 SVGAGI. This CDR3 has 12 amino acids. V lost 6 bases to trimming and J lost 6 bases, with 12 bases between them. The CDR3 nucleotides read TGTGCCAGCAGCACGGGTGGGGTCGAGCAGTACTTC. Amino acids: CASSTGGVEQYF.

This clonotype has a count of ten or more. This sequence joins TRBV5-1 and TRBJ2-3; 13 nucleotides align to TRBD2. J was trimmed by 5 bases and V by 1 base; bases with no gene match: 16. Per germline, CDR1 SGHRS and CDR2 YFSETQ. The CDR3 is 20 amino acids. The CDR3 protein is CASSLTSGRAFARAGDTQYF. The DNA of the CDR3 is TGCGCCAGCAGCTTGACTAGCGGGAGGGCCTTCGCTCGAGCCGGAGATACGCAGTATTTT. Together with reference TRBV5-1 and TRBJ2-3, the CDR3 gives the full variable domain: KAGVTQTPRYLIKTRGQQVTLSCSPISGHRSVSWYQQTPGQGLQFLFEYFSETQRNKGNFPGRFSGRQFSNSRSEMNVSTLELGDSALYLCASSLTSGRAFARAGDTQYFGPGTRLTVL.

Only a few counts were recorded for this clonotype. J is TRBJ2-3 and V is TRBV7-8; D is uncertain. Germline CDR1 reads SGHVS; CDR2 reads FQNEAQ. The CDR3 has 15 amino acids. Trimming cost V 2 bases and J 2 bases, with 11 bases left between them. The CDR3 spells CASSLYDSATDTQYF. CDR3 coding DNA: TGTGCCAGCAGCTTATATGACTCAGCCACAGATACGCAGTATTTT.

The genes are TRBV4-2 and TRBJ2-5; D may be TRBD2 (7 bases). Germline lookup yields CDR1 LGHNA and CDR2 YNFKEQ. This CDR3 is built from 15 residues. The V end lost 0 bases, the J end lost 1 base, and 9 bases lay between the germline ends. The CDR3 DNA reads as TGTGCCAGCAGCCAAGATAGGGGGGGCCAAGAGACCCAGTACTTC. It yields the protein CASSQDRGGQETQYF.

V is TRBV12-3 or TRBV12-4 and J is TRBJ2-7; possibly TRBD1 for D (5 bases). Trimming shortened V by 1 base and J by 2 bases, and 9 bases separated the two germline ends. The CDR3 has 14 amino acids. The CDR3 loop reads CASSLDRPPYEQYF. The CDR3 region has the DNA TGTGCCAGCAGTTTAGACAGGCCTCCCTACGAGCAGTACTTC.

This chain uses TRBV7-2 with TRBJ1-5; TRBD1 aligns across 7 bases. Germline V lookup: CDR1 SGHTA, CDR2 FQGNSA. Trimming removed 6 bases from V and 4 bases from J; junction bases left unmatched: 6. The CDR3 covers 14 residues. The CDR3 sequence is CASRRQGWNQPQHF. CDR3 DNA sequence: TGTGCCAGCAGGCGACAGGGATGGAATCAGCCCCAGCATTTT. The variable domain in full, completed from reference TRBV7-2 and TRBJ1-5, reads GAGVSQSPSNKVTEKGKDVELRCDPISGHTALYWYRQSLGQGLEFLIYFQGNSAPDKSGLPSDRFSAERTGGSVSTLTIQRTQQEDSAVYLCASRRQGWNQPQHFGDGTRLSIL.

This clonotype was seen more than once but under ten times. The chain combines TRBV7-9 with TRBJ2-1; D is ambiguous. The CDR3 is made up of 8 amino acids. V lost 2 bases, J lost 13 bases, and 0 bases lay in between. Germline V gives CDR1 SEHNR, CDR2 FQNEAQ (reference sequence). The DNA for the CDR3 is TGTGCCAGCAGCTTACAGTTCTTC. Protein sequence: CASSLQFF.

The chain is built from TRBV6-2 or TRBV6-3 and TRBJ1-1; maybe TRBD1 (5 bases). V dropped 2 bases and J dropped 1 base, with 17 bases sitting between them. The length of the CDR3 is 17 residues. CDR1 and CDR2 from the germline V gene are MNHEY and SVGEGT. The CDR3, as DNA: TGTGCCAGCAGTTACAGGGCCTTGGGGGGTACGAACACTGAAGCTTTCTTT. Its protein product is CASSYRALGGTNTEAFF.

This clonotype was detected a few times. The V call is TRBV30, the J call TRBJ2-5, with 8 bases aligning to TRBD2. Germline loops: CDR1 GTSNPN, CDR2 SVGIG (reference sequence). V lost 4 bases, J lost 5 bases, and 9 bases stayed unmatched. The CDR3 runs to 14 residues. CDR3 nucleotides: TGTGCCTGGAATCGGGGCGGGGGGCCGGAGACCCAGTACTTC. Its protein is CAWNRGGGPETQYF. The full variable domain, with the rest looked up from reference TRBV30 and TRBJ2-5, is SQTIHQWPATLVQPVGSPLSLECTVEGTSNPNLYWYRQAAGRGLQLLFYSVGIGQISSEVPQNLSASRPQDRQFILSSKKLLLSDSGFYLCAWNRGGGPETQYFGPGTRLLVL.

This clonotype has at least ten counts. This chain joins TRBV29-1 and TRBJ2-1, with D possibly being TRBD2 (5 bases). The CDR3 sequence is 14 residues long. Germline V gene lookup returns CDR1 SQVTM and CDR2 ANQGSEA. The ends were cut back, 2 bases at V and 5 bases at J, with 13 bases in the middle. The CDR3 here is CSVERLGKNNEQFF. The CDR3, as DNA: TGCAGCGTTGAAAGGCTCGGGAAAAACAATGAGCAGTTCTTC.

This clonotype came up a few times. The chain recombines TRBV3-1 with TRBJ2-2, with TRBD1 matching over 8 bases. Germline assignment: CDR1 LGHDT and CDR2 YNNKEL (reference sequence). CDR3 length: 16 residues. After removal of 0 bases from V and 6 bases from J, the junction contained 6 bases not matched to a gene. The CDR3 coding sequence is TGTGCCAGCAGCCAAGAAAGGACAGGGCAACCCGGGGAGCTGTTTTTT. This codes for CASSQERTGQPGELFF.

Only a few counts were recorded for this clonotype. J is TRBJ2-1 and V is TRBV12-3 or TRBV12-4; a weak D match, TRBD2 (6 bases). V was trimmed by 8 bases and J by 5 bases, leaving 19 bases between them. The CDR3 sequence is 15 residues long. The CDR3 coding sequence is TGTGCCAGCCTCCGGGGGTCACGGCAGGACAATGAGCAGTTCTTC. Translated, it gives CASLRGSRQDNEQFF.

Only a few counts were recorded for this clonotype. The chain employs TRBV20-1 and TRBJ2-3; TRBD2 is a possible D gene (5 bases). Between the trimmed V and J ends, which lost 6 bases and 3 bases, there was a span of 22 bases. CDR3 length: 16 amino acids. The germline V gene encodes CDR1 DFQATT and CDR2 SNEGSKA (reference sequence). The CDR3 sequence is CSATNPGSASTDTQYF. DNA for the CDR3: TGCAGTGCCACCAACCCGGGTAGCGCTTCTACAGATACGCAGTATTTT.

This clonotype has a handful of counts. The rearrangement joins TRBV18 to TRBJ2-3; TRBD1 might be the D (6 bases). The CDR3 loop spans 16 amino acids. V lost 3 bases and J lost 4, with 17 bases in between. CDR1 is KGHSH, CDR2 LQKENI, per germline. The CDR3 DNA reads as TGTGCCAGCTCACCTCGCCCAGGGGCGCATCCAGATACGCAGTATTTT. Its translation is CASSPRPGAHPDTQYF.

In its sample, this clonotype was seen a few times. V usage is TRBV6-5 and J usage is TRBJ2-1; 10 nucleotides match TRBD2. The CDR3 sequence is 14 residues long. With 6 bases clipped from V and 8 bases from J, the junction kept 7 bases outside the gene matches. Germline V gene sequence: CDR1 MNHEY, CDR2 SVGAGI. CDR3 DNA sequence: TGTGCCAGCAGACCTAGCGGGGGCGGGTATGAGCAGTTCTTC. This gives the protein CASRPSGGGYEQFF.

This clonotype was detected a few times. The V gene is TRBV6-5, the J gene TRBJ1-1; no definite D call. The CDR3 is 13 amino acids. The germline V gene has CDR1 MNHEY and CDR2 SVGAGI. V was cut by 0 bases and J by 1 base, with 3 bases left in between. CDR3 coding DNA: TGTGCCAGCAGTTACTCGAGGAACACTGAAGCTTTCTTT. Translating it yields CASSYSRNTEAFF.

CDR3 coding DNA: TGTGCCAGCAGCTTAGGTTCAGGGGGTAGGTCACCCCTCCACTTT. Amino acid sequence: CASSLGSGGRSPLHF. The V call is TRBV7-2, the J call TRBJ1-6, with 7 positions matching TRBD1. The CDR3 has 15 amino acids. V lost 1 base to trimming and J lost 10 bases; unmatched junction nucleotides: 7. Germline V gene data show CDR1 as SGHTA and CDR2 as FQGNSA.

This clonotype was observed many times. The rearrangement links TRBV24-1 to TRBJ2-1, with a tentative D call TRBD2 (6 bases). Germline V CDR1 and CDR2: KGHDR, SFDVKD. The V end lost 1 base, the J end lost 0 bases, and 15 bases lay between the germline ends. This CDR3 spans 18 amino acids. DNA of the CDR3: TGTGCCACCAGTGATTTTCCGGGACTGACGAGCTCCTACAATGAGCAGTTCTTC. This translates into CATSDFPGLTSSYNEQFF.

This clonotype has only a few counts. The CDR3 bases are TGTGCCAGTACAGGGACCTCGTTTTCGCCCCAGCATTTT. Its protein is CASTGTSFSPQHF. J is TRBJ1-5 and V is TRBV12-3 or TRBV12-4; D is possibly TRBD1 (6 bases). The germline V and J ends were trimmed by 9 bases and 9 bases, with 18 bases remaining between them. The CDR3 runs 13 residues.

In its sample, this clonotype was seen a few times. The chain employs TRBV5-6 and TRBJ1-2, with 9 bases that match TRBD1. There are 15 residues in the CDR3. V was pared by 2 bases and J by 4 bases, with 6 bases of the junction left unmatched. Per the germline V gene, CDR1 is SGHDT and CDR2 is YYEEEE. This CDR3 is CASSLWDRAGYGYTF. The CDR3 DNA is TGTGCCAGCAGCTTATGGGACAGGGCTGGCTATGGCTACACCTTC. Full variable domain (missing parts from reference TRBV5-6 and TRBJ1-2): DAGVTQSPTHLIKTRGQQVTLRCSPKSGHDTVSWYQQALGQGPQFIFQYYEEEERQRGNFPDRFSGHQFPNYSSELNVNALLLGDSALYLCASSLWDRAGYGYTFGSGTRLTVV.

V and J are TRBV7-8 and TRBJ2-1, with 13 bases matching TRBD2. V lost 3 bases and J lost 0; bases outside the gene matches: 5. The germline V gene encodes CDR1 SGHVS and CDR2 FQNEAQ. The CDR3 runs to 18 residues. CDR3 residues: CASSFTGLAGLSYNEQFF. CDR3 in DNA: TGTGCCAGCAGCTTCACGGGACTAGCGGGACTCTCCTACAATGAGCAGTTCTTC.